This is a list of T cell receptor beta chains from one sample in a study of blood T cell repertoires in COVID-19. Assay used: immunoSEQ multiplex PCR; TCRdb lists only in-frame clones, some missing. The sample contains 45,000 to 55,000 clones, 82% of which appear only once. What was sequenced was peripheral blood. These TCRs come from an older man with COVID-19, enrolled during active disease. CDR3s include the opening cysteine and the closing phenylalanine or tryptophan. The order of the fields is CDR3 protein, CDR3 DNA, clone size, V gene, D gene, J gene. The D gene is left open where the match is weak. The size entry is marked missing in some rows and otherwise reads once, few, many or a size class.

CDR3: CASSQGPGTGTNTEAFF
DNA: TGCGCCAGCAGCCAAGGTCCCGGGACAGGAACGAACACTGAAGCTTTCTTT
size: -
V: TRBV4-3
D: TRBD1
J: TRBJ1-1

CDR3: CASLMGTDYYGYTF
DNA: TGTGCCAGCTTGATGGGGACAGACTACTATGGCTACACCTTC
size: -
V: TRBV6-6
D: TRBD1
J: TRBJ1-2

CDR3: CASSYSPGLGYTF
DNA: TGTGCCAGCAGTTACTCTCCAGGGTTAGGCTACACCTTC
size: -
V: TRBV6-5
D: -
J: TRBJ1-2

CDR3: CASSSGTRQGGPQHF
DNA: TGCGCCAGCAGCTCCGGGACACGTCAAGGGGGGCCCCAGCATTTT
size: -
V: TRBV5-1
D: -
J: TRBJ1-5

CDR3: CASLRGKDTPYEQYF
DNA: TGCGCCTCACTGCGGGGGAAGGATACACCCTACGAGCAGTACTTC
size: -
V: TRBV10-2
D: TRBD2
J: TRBJ2-7

CDR3: CASSGEREGRRFNEQFF
DNA: TGTGCCAGCAGCGGGGAGCGGGAGGGCCGACGGTTCAATGAGCAGTTCTTC
size: -
V: TRBV21-1
D: -
J: TRBJ2-1

CDR3: CATSDDRGGYQPQHF
DNA: TGTGCCACCAGTGATGACAGGGGAGGATATCAGCCCCAGCATTTT
size: -
V: TRBV24-1
D: TRBD1
J: TRBJ1-5

CDR3: CASSLGRSSYEQYF
DNA: TGTGCCAGCAGTTTAGGCAGGTCCTCCTACGAGCAGTACTTC
size: -
V: TRBV28
D: -
J: TRBJ2-7

CDR3: CASSAGQGAAFKPQHF
DNA: TGTGCCAGCAGTGCGGGACAGGGGGCTGCGTTCAAGCCCCAGCATTTT
size: -
V: TRBV2
D: TRBD1
J: TRBJ1-5

CDR3: CASSYAGQNTEAFF
DNA: TGTGCCAGCAGTTACGCCGGACAGAACACTGAAGCTTTCTTT
size: -
V: TRBV6-6
D: -
J: TRBJ1-1

CDR3: CASSDRGSLNSPLHF
DNA: TGTGCCAGCAGTGATCGGGGATCCCTTAATTCACCCCTCCACTTT
size: once
V: TRBV6-1
D: -
J: TRBJ1-6

CDR3: CASSSGTSGEETQYF
DNA: TGTGCCAGCAGCTCCGGGACTAGCGGCGAAGAGACCCAGTACTTC
size: few
V: TRBV5-4
D: TRBD2
J: TRBJ2-5

CDR3: CASSLDGQDSNQPQHF
DNA: TGCGCCAGCAGCTTGGATGGGCAGGATAGCAATCAGCCCCAGCATTTT
size: -
V: TRBV5-1
D: -
J: TRBJ1-5

CDR3: CASSLVRGEAFF
DNA: TGTGCCAGCAGTTTGGTTAGGGGTGAGGCTTTCTTT
size: -
V: TRBV12-3/TRBV12-4
D: -
J: TRBJ1-1

CDR3: CASSQEGPGGMNTEAFF
DNA: TGCGCCAGCAGCCAAGAAGGACCGGGGGGCATGAACACTGAAGCTTTCTTT
size: -
V: TRBV4-3
D: -
J: TRBJ1-1

CDR3: CASTGGVKTQYF
DNA: TGTGCCAGCACAGGGGGTGTAAAGACCCAGTACTTC
size: -
V: TRBV28
D: TRBD1
J: TRBJ2-5

CDR3: CASSDSLWGESKNIQYF
DNA: TGCGCCAGCAGTGATTCCTTATGGGGGGAGTCCAAAAACATTCAGTACTTC
size: -
V: TRBV10-2
D: -
J: TRBJ2-4

CDR3: CASDILTGELFF
DNA: TGTGCCAGCGACATTCTCACCGGGGAGCTGTTTTTT
size: -
V: TRBV5-5
D: -
J: TRBJ2-2

CDR3: CASSGRQGFEQYF
DNA: TGTGCCAGCAGCGGAAGACAGGGTTTCGAGCAGTACTTC
size: -
V: TRBV5-4
D: TRBD1
J: TRBJ2-7

CDR3: CASSWVQGGEAFF
DNA: TGTGCCAGCAGTTGGGTACAGGGTGGTGAAGCTTTCTTT
size: -
V: TRBV27
D: -
J: TRBJ1-1

CDR3: CASTREGQDNSPLHF
DNA: TGTGCCAGCACCAGGGAGGGACAGGACAATTCACCCCTCCACTTT
size: -
V: TRBV7-9
D: TRBD1
J: TRBJ1-6

CDR3: CASTQGDLFGYTF
DNA: TGTGCCAGTACACAGGGGGATCTGTTTGGCTACACCTTC
size: -
V: TRBV19
D: TRBD1
J: TRBJ1-2

CDR3: CASSLGQGYGYTF
DNA: TGTGCCAGCAGTCTGGGACAGGGCTATGGCTACACCTTC
size: -
V: TRBV2
D: TRBD1
J: TRBJ1-2

CDR3: CSASLQANQPQHF
DNA: TGCAGTGCTAGTCTACAGGCGAATCAGCCCCAGCATTTT
size: -
V: TRBV20-1
D: -
J: TRBJ1-5

CDR3: CASSLDGGRNTIYF
DNA: TGTGCCAGCAGCTTGGATGGAGGCAGAAACACCATATATTTT
size: -
V: TRBV5-5
D: -
J: TRBJ1-3